A selection of T cell receptor beta chains follows, all from one sample in a study of cytomegalovirus exposure and HLA in healthy donors. Libraries were prepared by immunoSEQ multiplex PCR; TCRdb keeps only in-frame clonotypes and omits some of them. The sample holds 150,000 to 200,000 clones, roughly 80% seen once. The sequenced sample consisted of PBMCs. These receptors all come from a woman in her 40s in good health and CMV-seronegative. Each CDR3 is given with its conserved first and last residue. D genes are given only for firm matches. Clone size is stated in some rows and not others, as once, few, many or a class when expanded.

>NA|NA|TRBV19|TRBJ1-5
TGTGCCAGTAGTATAGGGCCAGGTAGCGATCAGCCCCAGCATTTT
CASSIGPGSDQPQHF
>TRBD1|NA|TRBV5-1|TRBJ2-1
TGCGCCAGCAGCTTACACAGGGGGCCGAGCTCCTACAATGAGCAGTTCTTC
CASSLHRGPSSYNEQFF
>NA|NA|TRBV11-3|TRBJ2-1
TGTGCCAGCAGCGGGCGGGACAGAATGTACAATGAGCAGTTCTTC
CASSGRDRMYNEQFF
>NA|NA|TRBV27|TRBJ1-4
TGTGCCAGCAGGGCTTCAGGGGTTGAAAAACTGTTTTTT
CASRASGVEKLFF
>TRBD1|NA|TRBV4-1|TRBJ1-4
TGCGCCAGCAGCCCTCGGGACAGGGCGGACGAAAAACTGTTTTTT
CASSPRDRADEKLFF
>NA|NA|TRBV27|TRBJ1-1
TGTGCCAGCAGTTTCTCAGGGAGGACTGAAGCTTTCTTT
CASSFSGRTEAFF
>NA|NA|TRBV29-1|TRBJ2-7
TGCAGCGCTTCCTGGGGGGCCTACGAGCAGTACTTC
CSASWGAYEQYF
>TRBD2|NA|TRBV7-2|TRBJ2-1
TGTGCCAGCAGCCCACGATCCGGGAGGTCGAGAGAGCAGTTCTTC
CASSPRSGRSREQFF
>NA|NA|TRBV30|TRBJ2-3
TGTGCCCTCTCGGGAGCCAGCACAGATACGCAGTATTTT
CALSGASTDTQYF
>TRBD1|NA|TRBV4-3|TRBJ1-1
TGCGCCAGCAGCCAAGGGCAGGGGGTAAACACTGAAGCTTTCTTT
CASSQGQGVNTEAFF
>NA|few|TRBV28|TRBJ2-6
TGTGCCAGCACCTCTGGGGCCAACGGCCTGACTTTC
CASTSGANGLTF
>NA|NA|TRBV28|TRBJ2-7
TGTGCCAGCAGTTTGCAGGGTTACGAGCAGTACTTC
CASSLQGYEQYF
>NA|NA|TRBV28|TRBJ1-2
TGTGCCAGCACCCTAGGACAGAACTATGGCTACACCTTC
CASTLGQNYGYTF
>TRBD1|NA|TRBV6-6|TRBJ1-6
TGTGCCAGCAGTACTAGGGACAGGGGAGAGGGGCCCCTCCACTTT
CASSTRDRGEGPLHF
>TRBD1|NA|TRBV7-2|TRBJ2-5
TGTGCCAGCAGTGGACAGGATGAAGAGACCCAGTACTTC
CASSGQDEETQYF
>NA|NA|TRBV5-1|TRBJ2-3
TGCGCCAGCAGCTTGGGCCCGGAGGTGGCAAATACGCAGTATTTT
CASSLGPEVANTQYF
>NA|NA|TRBV5-1|TRBJ2-1
TGCGCCAGCAGCTTGGTGGGAGTTGGCTACAATGAGCAGTTCTTC
CASSLVGVGYNEQFF
>TRBD1|NA|TRBV7-6|TRBJ1-4
TGTGCCAGCAGCTTAAGGGACAGGGGGGATGAAAAACTGTTTTTT
CASSLRDRGDEKLFF
>TRBD1|NA|TRBV27|TRBJ1-5
TGTGCCAGCAGTCCTGACAGGGGTAGCAATCAGCCCCAGCATTTT
CASSPDRGSNQPQHF
>TRBD1|NA|TRBV28|TRBJ1-1
TGTGCCAGCAGTTTGTTGACAGGGGGTCGGACTGAAGCTTTCTTT
CASSLLTGGRTEAFF
>NA|NA|TRBV9|TRBJ2-4
TGTGCCAGCAGCGTAGGGCTAGCACTTACCCCGGTTCAGTACTTC
CASSVGLALTPVQYF
>NA|NA|TRBV11-2|TRBJ2-5
TGTGCCAGCAGCTTAAATAGCGCGGGCAATCTAGAGACCCAGTACTTC
CASSLNSAGNLETQYF
>NA|NA|TRBV7-8|TRBJ2-7
TGTGCCAGCAGCTTATTGTTTAGCGGCTCCGGCGAGCAGTACTTC
CASSLLFSGSGEQYF
>NA|NA|TRBV19|TRBJ1-2
TGTGCCAGTAGTAGAAATCGAGGTCTGCCTAACTATGGCTACACCTTC
CASSRNRGLPNYGYTF
>NA|once|TRBV14|TRBJ1-2
TGTGCCAGCAGCCAAGACCAGTATGGCTACACCTTC
CASSQDQYGYTF
>TRBD1|NA|TRBV28|TRBJ1-6
TGTGCCAGCAGGGGGACAGGGATCTTACCACCCCTCCACTTT
CASRGTGILPPLHF
>NA|few|TRBV27|TRBJ2-3
TGTGCCAGCAGAGTTCGTCGGGTGGGCACAGATACGCAGTATTTT
CASRVRRVGTDTQYF
>NA|NA|TRBV7-2|TRBJ1-2
TGTGCCAGCAGCTTTCCCGGAGCTAACTATGGCTACACCTTC
CASSFPGANYGYTF
>NA|NA|TRBV10-1|TRBJ2-1
TGCGCCAGCAGTGAGTCGGCACGGGAAGAATGGTACAATGAGCAGTTCTTC
CASSESAREEWYNEQFF
>TRBD1|once|TRBV2|TRBJ1-1
TGTGCCAGCAGAAATCCGGGACAGGGAAGGGACACTGAAGCTTTCTTT
CASRNPGQGRDTEAFF
>NA|NA|TRBV7-3|TRBJ1-1
TGTGCCAGCAGCTTAAAAGGGATCGGGATCACTGAAGCTTTCTTT
CASSLKGIGITEAFF
>TRBD2|NA|TRBV4-2|TRBJ2-5
TGTGCCAGCAGCCCGGGCCGGGGGGGAGAGACCCAGTACTTC
CASSPGRGGETQYF
>TRBD2|NA|TRBV28|TRBJ2-5
TGTGCCAGCAGTTCCCCTAGCGGGGGGGCACGAGAGACCCAGTACTTC
CASSSPSGGARETQYF
>NA|NA|TRBV5-6|TRBJ2-1
TGTGCCAGCAGCTTGTTCGGGAGCTCCTACAATGAGCAGTTCTTC
CASSLFGSSYNEQFF
>NA|few|TRBV11-2|TRBJ2-3
TGTGCCAGCAGGGTGAGGCAGAACACAGATACGCAGTATTTT
CASRVRQNTDTQYF
>NA|once|TRBV5-1|TRBJ1-1
TGCGCCAGCAGCGGGGGGTTGGGCGGCACTGAAGCTTTCTTT
CASSGGLGGTEAFF
>NA|once|TRBV28|TRBJ1-5
TGTGCCAGCTCTTATGGGGCGGAGAGGAATCAGCCCCAGCATTTT
CASSYGAERNQPQHF
>TRBD2|NA|TRBV5-6|TRBJ2-1
TGTGCCAGCAGCCTGGGGGGAGGGGTCAATGAGCAGTTCTTC
CASSLGGGVNEQFF
>TRBD2|NA|TRBV6-5|TRBJ2-1
TGTGCCAGCAGACATCTAGCGGGGCCATACAATGAGCAGTTCTTC
CASRHLAGPYNEQFF
>TRBD1|once|TRBV10-3|TRBJ1-1
TGTGCCATCAGTGAGGACAGGGGGTTCACTGAAGCTTTCTTT
CAISEDRGFTEAFF
>TRBD1|once|TRBV5-6|TRBJ2-7
TGTGCCAGCAGCTACGACAGGGGACACGAGCAGTACTTC
CASSYDRGHEQYF
>TRBD1|NA|TRBV4-1|TRBJ2-1
TGCGCCAGCAGCCCCCGGGACAGGGGGCGCGATGAGCAGTTCTTC
CASSPRDRGRDEQFF
>NA|once|TRBV20-1|TRBJ2-7
TGCAGTGCTAGCAAGGGGAACGAGCAGTACTTC
CSASKGNEQYF
>NA|NA|TRBV5-1|TRBJ1-1
TGCGCCAGCAGCTCCACGGGACGGGGACGGGAGACTGAAGCTTTCTTT
CASSSTGRGRETEAFF
>TRBD2|NA|TRBV5-4|TRBJ2-7
TGTGCCAGCAGCCCTGGCCAGCGGGGGCCTGAGACCTACGAGCAGTACTTC
CASSPGQRGPETYEQYF
>TRBD2|NA|TRBV7-3|TRBJ2-3
TGTGCCAGCAGCTTGAGCGGGACGTGGGGAGATACGCAGTATTTT
CASSLSGTWGDTQYF
>TRBD1|NA|TRBV7-2|TRBJ2-3
TGTGCCAGCAGCTTAGTCCAGGGGGCGCAGGCAGATACGCAGTATTTT
CASSLVQGAQADTQYF
>TRBD2|NA|TRBV10-1|TRBJ2-3
TGCGCCAGCAGTAGGACTAGCGGGAACGCAGATACGCAGTATTTT
CASSRTSGNADTQYF
>NA|NA|TRBV11-2|TRBJ2-7
TGTGCCAGCAGCTTAGATCGGGAATACGAGCAGTACTTC
CASSLDREYEQYF
>TRBD2|NA|TRBV7-8|TRBJ2-5
TGTGCCAGCAGCTTATGGAGAATAGCGGGCGAGACCCAGTACTTC
CASSLWRIAGETQYF